This TCR beta chain was found in a study of T-cell memory formation after mild COVID-19 listed by TCRdb under 2021. In the study overall: TCR sequence clusters from the two donors were found to be largely donor specific. In two donors, T-cell clones that expanded and contracted after mild COVID-19 were followed by sequencing TCRalpha and TCRbeta repertoires longitudinally. Two young, previously healthy adult volunteers, one female and one male, were included in the cohort. Results the study describes overall, beyond this receptor: The detection of some responding clones in pre-infection memory suggests that pre-existing cross-reactive memory T cells joined the SARS-CoV-2 response. Clones contracting from day 15 to 85 had balanced CD4/CD8 phenotypes, while a second wave expanding from day 15 to 37 was biased towards CD4+. Contracting CD4+ clones were located mainly in the CM and EM memory subsets, whereas CD8+ clones were found to be enriched in EMRA. SARS-CoV-2 specificity of the second-wave clones peaking on day 37 was not confirmed. Only two mild cases were covered in the study, and larger cohorts including severe cases with pre-infection samples were considered necessary.

Sequenced using an Illumina NovaSeq 6000. cDNA libraries for TCRalpha and TCRbeta were prepared by 5'RACE using constant-segment primers, with sample barcodes and unique molecular identifiers added. Trizol reagent was used to extract RNA from every sample. Library amplification was performed in two PCR steps, and a second sample barcode and Illumina TruSeq adapters were introduced in the second step. Sequencing of the libraries was done on an Illumina NovaSeq, producing 2 x 150 bp paired-end reads. As for the authors' bioinformatics: Demultiplexing of reads and collapsing into UMI-guided consensus sequences were performed with migec v1.2.7. With mixcr v2.1.11, UMI consensuses were aligned to TRA and TRB V and J templates and assembled into clonotypes. Expanded or contracted clonotypes were those called significant by both edgeR and NoisET, with noise models trained on biological replicates. For edgeR calls, a false discovery rate-adjusted p below 0.01 and a log2 fold-change threshold of 1 were applied. As an exploratory analysis of dynamics, max-normalized trajectories of the 1000 most abundant clonotypes were examined by PCA with hierarchical clustering. Each responding clone was given a CD4 or CD8 phenotype based on the CD4+ and CD8+ repertoires, which had been sequenced separately. Clones were called with MiXCR by TCRdb after fastp trimmed the public reads at Q25, and only in-frame beta chains were retained. Each CDR3 protein appears once, grouped with its most common genes and DNA. The V and J calls were determined by TCRdb, not by the authors. The sample table shows under 300,000 distinct CDR3 sequences, and approximately 9% are seen once. The top ten constitute 22% of the sample.

This clonotype has more than one count but fewer than ten. It has no known antigen specificity. This is likely an artifact of a read error, given a far larger clone one base away. The CDR3 spans 11 residues, from the cysteine through the phenylalanine. Kept here is only the CDR3 DNA, which spans 33 bases and is read in frame from base 1. A distance of 9 bases separates the germline ends of V and J, which lose 10 bases and 3 bases respectively. The germline V gene sets CDR1 to SNHLY and CDR2 to FYNNEI. PBMCs were isolated by Ficoll-Paque density gradient centrifugation. The TCR was taken from a man aged 18-30 years who had mild COVID-19 (a few samples of this study predate the infection). The sample titles of this study are shuffled in the database, so cell type and time point are left out; the donor was told from shared clones. Here the chain combines TRBV2 and TRBJ2-5; the D gene cannot be resolved reliably. The material sequenced was PBMCs or a T cell subset sorted from them (not recorded which). CDR3 sequence: CANSFEETQYF. The nucleotide sequence is given as TGTGCCAACAGCTTCGAAGAGACCCAGTACTTC.